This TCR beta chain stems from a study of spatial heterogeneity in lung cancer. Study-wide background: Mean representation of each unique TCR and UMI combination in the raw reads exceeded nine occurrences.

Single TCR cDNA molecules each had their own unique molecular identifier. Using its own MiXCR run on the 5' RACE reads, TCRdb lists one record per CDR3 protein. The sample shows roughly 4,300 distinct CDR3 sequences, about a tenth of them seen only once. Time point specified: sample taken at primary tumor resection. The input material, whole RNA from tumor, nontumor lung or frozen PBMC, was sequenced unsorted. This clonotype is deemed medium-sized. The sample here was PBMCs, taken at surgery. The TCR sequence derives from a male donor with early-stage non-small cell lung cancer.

The CDR3 sequence: CAWSEGTDEQYF. CDR3 nucleotides: TGTGCCTGGAGTGAGGGCACCGACGAGCAGTACTTC. V usage is TRBV30 and J usage is TRBJ2-7, with D unresolved. V was pared by 1 base and J by 5 bases, with 9 bases between. The germline V gene has CDR1 GTSNPN and CDR2 SVGIG (reference sequence). This CDR3 comprises 12 residues.